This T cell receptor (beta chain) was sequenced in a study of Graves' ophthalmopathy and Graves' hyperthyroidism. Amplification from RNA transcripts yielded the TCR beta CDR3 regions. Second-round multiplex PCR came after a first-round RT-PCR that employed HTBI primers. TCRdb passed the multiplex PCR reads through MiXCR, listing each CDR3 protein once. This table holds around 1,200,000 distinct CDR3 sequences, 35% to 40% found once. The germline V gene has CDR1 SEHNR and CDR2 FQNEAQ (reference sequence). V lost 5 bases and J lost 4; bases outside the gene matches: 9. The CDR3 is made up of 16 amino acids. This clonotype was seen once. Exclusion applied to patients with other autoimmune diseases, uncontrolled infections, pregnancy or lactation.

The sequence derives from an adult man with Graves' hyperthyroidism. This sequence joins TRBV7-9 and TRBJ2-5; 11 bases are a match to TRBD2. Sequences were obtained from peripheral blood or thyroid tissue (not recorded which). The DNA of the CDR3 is TGTGCCAGCAGCCCTCTACTAGCGGGAGAGTCAGAGACCCAGTACTTC. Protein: CASSPLLAGESETQYF.